This T cell receptor beta chain is from a study of T cells in localized non-small cell lung cancer. Study outcomes and limitations: Tumor samples were not multi-region, leaving intratumor heterogeneity unexcluded. Paired adjacent lung recovered a median roughly 56 of the top 100 tumor clones. Uninvolved adjacent lung showed the highest T cell clonality, exceeding tumor. Higher blood T cell density went with longer overall survival.

The data were produced by immunoSEQ multiplex PCR, yet TCRdb's version contains in-frame clones alone and is incomplete. The sample holds about 30,000 clones, 85% to 90% seen once. This clone was observed a handful of times. Its target is not known. Germline values: CDR1 SGHTA, CDR2 FQGNSA. The CDR3 runs to 14 residues. J lost 7 bases, V lost 5 bases, and 6 bases had no gene match. This sequence joins TRBV7-2 and TRBJ2-1; 9 nucleotides line up with TRBD1. The sequence derives from a female donor at least 60 years old with stage I lung adenocarcinoma. The source material was peripheral blood, sampled before any cancer treatment. The CDR3 here is CASSPDRGRNEQFF. In DNA, the CDR3 is TGTGCCAGCAGCCCGGACAGGGGAAGGAATGAGCAGTTCTTC.